This TCR beta chain was captured by sequencing in a study of T-cell memory formation after mild COVID-19. Whole-study results and caveats: For contracting clones, CD4+ ones sat mainly in CM and EM, CD8+ in EMRA.

As concerns this clonotype: What it recognizes is unknown.

UMIs and sample barcodes were carried by the TCR alpha and TCR beta cDNA libraries that 5'RACE produced using constant-segment primers. In TCRdb, the 5' RACE reads were re-called with MiXCR into one record per CDR3 protein. The repertoire holds 500,000 to 550,000 distinct CDR3 sequences, with 20% as singletons. Material: PBMCs or a T cell subset sorted from them (not recorded which). This clonotype originated in an adult woman who had mild COVID-19 (a few samples of this study predate the infection). Cell type and time point are not known.

CDR3 protein: CASSERLETQYF. DNA of the CDR3: TGCGCCAGCAGTGAGAGGTTGGAGACCCAGTACTTC. The chain couples TRBV5-1 to TRBJ2-5; no firm D call. Trimming stripped 5 bases from V and 5 bases from J, with 10 bases between. The CDR3 totals 12 residues. CDR1 and CDR2 (germline): SGHRS, YFSETQ.